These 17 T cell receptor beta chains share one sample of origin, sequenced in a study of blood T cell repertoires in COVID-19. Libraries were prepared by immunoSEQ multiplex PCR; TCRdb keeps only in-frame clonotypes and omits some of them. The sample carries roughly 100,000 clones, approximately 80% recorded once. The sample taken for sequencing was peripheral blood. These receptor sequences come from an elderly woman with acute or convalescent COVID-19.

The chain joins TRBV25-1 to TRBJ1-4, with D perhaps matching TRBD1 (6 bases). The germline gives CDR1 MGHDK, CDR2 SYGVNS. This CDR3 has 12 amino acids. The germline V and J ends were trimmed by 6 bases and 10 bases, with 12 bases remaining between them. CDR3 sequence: CASSLSRGKLFF. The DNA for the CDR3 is TGTGCCAGCAGCCTCTCCAGGGGAAAACTGTTTTTT.

CDR3 in amino acids: CASSPTSGGSSGELFF. The CDR3 DNA reads as TGCGCCAGCAGCCCAACTAGCGGGGGGTCATCCGGGGAGCTGTTTTTT. The rearrangement uses TRBV5-1 and TRBJ2-2, with 12 bases matching TRBD2. The CDR3 sequence is 16 residues long. Germline CDR1 SGHRS, CDR2 YFSETQ. Losses at the gene ends were 4 bases for V and 6 bases for J; bases not matched to a gene: 7.

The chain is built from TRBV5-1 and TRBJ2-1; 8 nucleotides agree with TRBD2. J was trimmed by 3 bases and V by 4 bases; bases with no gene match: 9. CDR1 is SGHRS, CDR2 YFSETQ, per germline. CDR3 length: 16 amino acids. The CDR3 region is CASSPRAGGYYNEQFF. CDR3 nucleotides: TGCGCCAGCAGCCCTAGGGCGGGAGGCTACTACAATGAGCAGTTCTTC.

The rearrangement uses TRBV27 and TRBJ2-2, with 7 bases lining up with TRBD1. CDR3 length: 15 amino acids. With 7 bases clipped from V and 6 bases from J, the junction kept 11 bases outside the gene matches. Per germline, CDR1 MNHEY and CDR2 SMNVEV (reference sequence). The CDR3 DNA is TGTGCCAGCACTCACGGGACCACAGGGGCCGGGGAGCTGTTTTTT. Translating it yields CASTHGTTGAGELFF.

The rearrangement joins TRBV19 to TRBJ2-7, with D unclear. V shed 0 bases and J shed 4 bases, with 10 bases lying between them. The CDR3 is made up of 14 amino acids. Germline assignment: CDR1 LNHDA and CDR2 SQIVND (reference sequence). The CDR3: CASSIDYRWYEQYF. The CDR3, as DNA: TGTGCCAGTAGTATAGATTACAGATGGTACGAGCAGTACTTC.

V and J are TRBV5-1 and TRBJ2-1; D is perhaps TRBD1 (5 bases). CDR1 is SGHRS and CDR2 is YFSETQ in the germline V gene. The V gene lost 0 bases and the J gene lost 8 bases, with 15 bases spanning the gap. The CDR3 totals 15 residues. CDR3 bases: TGCGCCAGCAGCTTGGGGCAGGGTGGGGTGGATGAGCAGTTCTTC. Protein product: CASSLGQGGVDEQFF.

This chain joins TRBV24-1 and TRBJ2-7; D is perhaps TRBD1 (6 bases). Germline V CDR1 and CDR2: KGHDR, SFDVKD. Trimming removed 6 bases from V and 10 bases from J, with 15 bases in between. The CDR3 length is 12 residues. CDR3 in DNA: TGTGCCACCAGTTTGGACAGTTACGTACAGTACTTC. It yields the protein CATSLDSYVQYF.

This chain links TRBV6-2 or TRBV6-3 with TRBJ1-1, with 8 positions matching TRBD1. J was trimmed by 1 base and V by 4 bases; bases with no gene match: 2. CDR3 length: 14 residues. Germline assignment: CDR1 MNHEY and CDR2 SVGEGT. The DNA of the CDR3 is TGTGCCAGCAGTTCGGGACAGGAGAACACTGAAGCTTTCTTT. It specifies CASSSGQENTEAFF.

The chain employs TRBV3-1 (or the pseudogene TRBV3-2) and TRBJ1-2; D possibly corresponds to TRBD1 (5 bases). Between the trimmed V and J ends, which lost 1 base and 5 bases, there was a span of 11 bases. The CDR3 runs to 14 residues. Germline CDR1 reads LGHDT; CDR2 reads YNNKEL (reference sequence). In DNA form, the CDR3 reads TGTGCCAGCAGCCAAGGTAGCGGGGGGTATGGCTACACCTTC. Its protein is CASSQGSGGYGYTF.

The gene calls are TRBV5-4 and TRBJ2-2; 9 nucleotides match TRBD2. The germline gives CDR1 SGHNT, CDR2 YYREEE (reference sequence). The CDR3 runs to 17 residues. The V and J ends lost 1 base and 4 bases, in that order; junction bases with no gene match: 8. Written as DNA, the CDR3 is TGTGCCAGCAGCTTGTTTAGCGGGAGTAAAGGCACCGGGGAGCTGTTTTTT. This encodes CASSLFSGSKGTGELFF.

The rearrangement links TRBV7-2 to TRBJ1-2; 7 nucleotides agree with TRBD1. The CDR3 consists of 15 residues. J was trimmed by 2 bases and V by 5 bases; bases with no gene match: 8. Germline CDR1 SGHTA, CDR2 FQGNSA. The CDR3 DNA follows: TGTGCCAGCAGCCAAGGACAGGTCGTAAACTATGGCTACACCTTC. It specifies CASSQGQVVNYGYTF.

CDR3 coding DNA: TGCGCCAGCAGCCCGACCCATACAGGCGGTTCACCCCTCCACTTT. Translating it yields CASSPTHTGGSPLHF. The chain links TRBV4-1 to TRBJ1-6, with a weak D call TRBD1 (5 bases). Germline V gene data show CDR1 as MGHRA and CDR2 as YSYEKL. The CDR3 is made up of 15 amino acids. The V gene lost 4 bases and the J gene lost 9 bases, with 16 bases spanning the gap.

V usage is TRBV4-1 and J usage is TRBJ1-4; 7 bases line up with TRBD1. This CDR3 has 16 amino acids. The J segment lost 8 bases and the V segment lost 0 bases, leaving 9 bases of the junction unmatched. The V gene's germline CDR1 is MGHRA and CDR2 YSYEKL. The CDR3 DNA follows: TGCGCCAGCAGCCAAGATCTCAGGGGGTTGGGGGAAAAACTGTTTTTT. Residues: CASSQDLRGLGEKLFF.

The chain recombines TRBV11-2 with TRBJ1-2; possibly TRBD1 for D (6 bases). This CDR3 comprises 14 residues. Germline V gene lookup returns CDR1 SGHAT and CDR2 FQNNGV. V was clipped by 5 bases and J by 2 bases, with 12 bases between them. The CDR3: CASSRQDSNYGYTF. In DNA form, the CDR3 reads TGTGCCAGCAGCCGCCAGGACAGCAACTATGGCTACACCTTC.

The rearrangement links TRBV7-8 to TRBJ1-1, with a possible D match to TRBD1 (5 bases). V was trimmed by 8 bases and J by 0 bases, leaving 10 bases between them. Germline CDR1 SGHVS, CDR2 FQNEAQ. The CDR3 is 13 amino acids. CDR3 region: CASQATVNTEAFF. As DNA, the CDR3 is TGTGCCAGCCAAGCGACAGTGAACACTGAAGCTTTCTTT.

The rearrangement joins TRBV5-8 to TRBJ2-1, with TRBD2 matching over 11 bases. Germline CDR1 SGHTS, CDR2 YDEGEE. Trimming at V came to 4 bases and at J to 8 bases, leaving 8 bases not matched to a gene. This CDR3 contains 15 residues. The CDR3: CASSATSGSRHEQFF. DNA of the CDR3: TGTGCCAGCAGCGCTACTAGCGGGAGTCGTCATGAGCAGTTCTTC. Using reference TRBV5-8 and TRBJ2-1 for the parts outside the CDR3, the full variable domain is EAGVTQSPTHLIKTRGQQATLRCSPISGHTSVYWYQQALGLGLQFLLWYDEGEERNRGNFPPRFSGRQFPNYSSELNVNALELEDSALYLCASSATSGSRHEQFFGPGTRLTVL.

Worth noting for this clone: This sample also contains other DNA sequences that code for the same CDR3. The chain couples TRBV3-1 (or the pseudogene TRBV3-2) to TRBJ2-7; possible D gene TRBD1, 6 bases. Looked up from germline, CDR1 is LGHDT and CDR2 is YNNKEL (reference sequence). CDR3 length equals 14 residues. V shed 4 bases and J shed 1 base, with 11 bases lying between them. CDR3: CASSPNRVSYEQYF. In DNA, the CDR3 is TGTGCCAGCAGCCCGAACAGGGTTTCCTACGAGCAGTACTTC.